One T cell receptor beta chain is described in this entry. Its antigen is not yet known. Per-base quality was not reported, and no clone a single base away is much larger than it. The CDR3 regions of human TCRbeta chains were subjected to immunosequencing. Processing in the source paper ran as follows. Repertoire TCRs were checked for matches against a reference library of SARS-CoV-2-specific TCRs that had been generated using the MIRA antigen-specificity platform. Breadth was defined as the fraction of unique TCRs that were SARS-CoV-2-associated. Depth was defined as the fraction of total T cells that were SARS-CoV-2-associated. Using the MIRA data, every spike-specific TCR was mapped to the spike region that the TCR reacted to and assigned to either a CD4 or a CD8 class. Log10-transformed breadth and depth values were compared by one-way ANOVA with Sidak's multiple comparisons tests. The clones in this table, taken by TCRdb from immuneACCESS, are in-frame only. Not every clone is retained; where verified, under half of the shortfall comes from an unresolved V gene, and the cause of the rest is unknown. That table supplies the V and J calls and clone size; D and trimming were determined from the DNA. The sample records 65,000 to 80,000 clones, around 90% of which are singletons. The ten largest make up roughly 6.4% of the sample.

This sample was taken from a study of T cell responses to AZD1222 COVID-19 vaccine (dated by TCRdb to the early 2020s). Some background on the complete study: TCR sequencing covered over 230 trial participants: 207 given two doses of AZD1222 and 26 given two doses of MenACWY control vaccine. Trial participants were enrolled by age into 18-55, 56-69 and 70-plus year subgroups, with around 140, 26 and 57 TCR-sequenced participants respectively. Here is what the overall study found, with its caveats: Because no samples from the day 14 peak response were available, repertoires could be characterized only after the peak T cell response. Participants were mostly white British and included more females than males, and it was suggested by the authors that clonal diversity may have been underestimated. After two AZD1222 doses, spike-specific TCR breadth and depth were significantly higher than at day 0 and than in MenACWY recipients. Conclusions about previously exposed vaccinees are limited because only a handful of AZD1222 recipients were SARS-CoV-2 seropositive at baseline. The 56-69-year group was small, and its depth increase did not reach significance, likely because of low power. Epitopes outside the regions mutated in the B.1.351 and B.1.1.7 variants were reportedly recognized by nearly half of the unique spike-specific TCRs. The whole spike protein was spanned by vaccine-associated CD4 TCRs, and dominant responses were seen in regions 160-218 and 743-854.

What the time point label conveys for this sample: baseline before first vaccination. In the paper's terms, the treatment or condition label means: meningococcal conjugate vaccine given as trial control. The vaccinee samples were drawn from two UK trials, COV001 and COV002, one of which was a single-blind randomized controlled phase 2/3 trial testing AZD1222 (ChAdOx1 nCoV-19) in healthy adults. Trial participant PBMC samples were collected at day 0 and day 28 after the second dose for TCRbeta chain sequencing. Including the terminal cysteine and phenylalanine, the CDR3 comprises 15 residues. CDR3 DNA is the only sequence kept; it has 45 bases, read in frame from the first base. CDR1 and CDR2 are drawn from the germline V gene: MDHEN, SYDVKM. V sheds 3 bases and J sheds 0 bases, leaving 12 bases between their ends.

The clonotype was recovered from an adult in good health. This specimen was peripheral blood, taken on day 0 of MenACWY control vaccination. The chain was built from TRBV28 and TRBJ2-7, and the D gene may be TRBD2, 5 bases matching. Here is the DNA: TGTGCCAGCAGTTTTACGGGATGGACCTCCTACGAGCAGTACTTC. This encodes CASSFTGWTSYEQYF.